The next 21 T cell receptor beta chains were all read from a single sample in a study of blood T cell repertoires in COVID-19. Measured with immunoSEQ multiplex PCR; TCRdb has only the in-frame clones, and not every one. The table includes approximately 70,000 clones, about 81% detected once. The sample consisted of peripheral blood. These receptors originate from a human donor in a cohort sampled during active COVID-19.

Only a few counts were recorded for this clone. This chain joins TRBV5-8 and TRBJ1-5; TRBD1 aligns across 8 bases. The germline gives CDR1 SGHTS, CDR2 YDEGEE. The CDR3 consists of 14 residues. V shed 3 bases and J 4 bases; nucleotides not matched to a gene: 3. This chain's CDR3 is CASSSRTGNQPQHF. In nucleotides, the CDR3 is TGTGCCAGCAGCTCAAGGACAGGGAATCAGCCCCAGCATTTT.

The V gene is TRBV7-9, the J gene TRBJ1-1, with 11 positions matching TRBD1. The J segment lost 4 bases and the V segment lost 4 bases, leaving 8 bases of the junction unmatched. The CDR3 sequence is 16 residues long. CDR1 is SEHNR and CDR2 is FQNEAQ in the germline V gene (reference sequence). For the CDR3, the DNA is TGTGCCAGCAGCTCTTGGACAGGGGGCTTTTCCACTGAAGCTTTCTTT. Protein: CASSSWTGGFSTEAFF.

This chain joins TRBV10-3 and TRBJ1-5; tentatively, D is TRBD1 (6 bases). The CDR3 extends over 12 amino acids. The V and J ends lost 11 bases and 7 bases respectively, with 15 bases between them. Germline V CDR1 and CDR2: ENHRY, SYGVKD. The CDR3 sequence: CASGGQGQPQHF. The CDR3 nucleotides are TGTGCCTCCGGGGGGCAGGGGCAGCCCCAGCATTTT.

The chain joins TRBV11-1 to TRBJ2-2, with 10 nucleotides matching TRBD1. J gave up 5 bases and V 5 bases, and 5 bases lay outside the gene matches. Per the germline V gene, CDR1 is SGHAT and CDR2 is FQDESV (reference sequence). The CDR3 spans 15 residues. The DNA of the CDR3 is TGTGCCAGCAGCCGACAGGGGGCAAGTACCGGGGAGCTGTTTTTT. This gives the protein CASSRQGASTGELFF. The full variable domain, rest sourced from reference TRBV11-1 and TRBJ2-2, is EAEVAQSPRYKITEKSQAVAFWCDPISGHATLYWYRQILGQGPELLVQFQDESVVDDSQLPKDRFSAERLKGVDSTLKIQPAELGDSAMYLCASSRQGASTGELFFGEGSRLTVL.

The chain employs TRBV7-2 and TRBJ1-2; D is possibly TRBD1 (6 bases). Germline-derived CDR1 and CDR2 are SGHTA and FQGNSA. There are 17 residues in the CDR3. Trimming removed 3 bases from V and 0 bases from J, with 17 bases in between. As DNA, the CDR3 is TGTGCCAGCAGCTTTAGGGGGGGACTTACCGCTAACTATGGCTACACCTTC. This gives the protein CASSFRGGLTANYGYTF.

This rearrangement joins TRBV10-1 to TRBJ2-7; D might be TRBD2 (5 bases). Germline lookup yields CDR1 WNHNN and CDR2 SYGVQD (reference sequence). V was trimmed by 0 bases and J by 5 bases, leaving 11 bases between them. This CDR3 is built from 14 residues. The DNA of the CDR3 is TGCGCCAGCAGTGAGTCGGGCGGGTTAAACGAGCAGTACTTC. Its protein is CASSESGGLNEQYF.

The rearrangement uses TRBV5-1 and TRBJ1-2; tentative D call: TRBD1 (6 bases). The V and J ends lost 4 bases and 6 bases respectively, with 19 bases between them. Germline-derived CDR1 and CDR2 are SGHRS and YFSETQ. The CDR3 is 15 amino acids. The CDR3: CASSINPGTPDGYTF. CDR3 in DNA: TGCGCCAGCAGCATTAACCCCGGGACACCGGATGGCTACACCTTC.

As for this clone: In the same sample, other DNA sequences code for this CDR3. The V gene is TRBV3-1 (or the pseudogene TRBV3-2), the J gene TRBJ2-1; D perhaps matches TRBD1 (6 bases). CDR3 length equals 14 residues. CDR1 and CDR2 (germline): LGHDT, YNNKEL (reference sequence). V lost 3 bases and J lost 4, with 10 bases in between. The DNA of the CDR3 is TGTGCCAGCAGCCAGGGGGCGAGTTACAATGAGCAGTTCTTC. Translated, it gives CASSQGASYNEQFF.

The gene calls are TRBV7-9 and TRBJ1-5, with 8 bases identical to TRBD1. The V and J ends lost 5 bases and 7 bases, in that order; junction bases with no gene match: 7. Germline CDR1 and CDR2: SEHNR and FQNEAQ (reference sequence). The CDR3 contains 14 residues. In DNA, the CDR3 is TGTGCCAGCAGCCCCCTACAGGGGGTCCAGCCCCAGCATTTT. Protein product: CASSPLQGVQPQHF.

The genes are TRBV7-6 and TRBJ1-5; tentative D call: TRBD1 (5 bases). CDR3 size: 15 residues. Trimming shortened V by 2 bases and J by 3 bases, and 11 bases separated the two germline ends. CDR1 and CDR2 from the germline V gene are SGHVS and FNYEAQ. This chain's CDR3 is CASSLYGGDNQPQHF. The DNA of the CDR3 is TGTGCCAGCAGCTTATATGGGGGGGACAATCAGCCCCAGCATTTT.

V gene TRBV5-1 combines with J gene TRBJ2-5; 13 bases are shared with TRBD2. The germline V gene has CDR1 SGHRS and CDR2 YFSETQ. The CDR3 contains 16 residues. V shed 4 bases, J shed 3 bases, and the junction held 6 bases outside the gene matches. The CDR3 reads CASSREGLAGEETQYF. CDR3 nucleotide sequence: TGCGCCAGCAGCAGGGAAGGACTAGCGGGGGAAGAGACCCAGTACTTC.

This clone was found a few times. This rearrangement joins TRBV7-9 to TRBJ1-2, with a tentative D call TRBD1 (5 bases). This CDR3 comprises 14 residues. V was shortened by 5 bases and J by 7 bases, with 17 bases between the two germline ends. Germline CDR1 reads SEHNR; CDR2 reads FQNEAQ (reference sequence). CDR3 amino acids: CASSNPTVTVGYTF. The CDR3 coding sequence is TGTGCCAGCAGCAACCCGACAGTTACAGTTGGCTACACCTTC. Together with reference TRBV7-9 and TRBJ1-2, the CDR3 gives the full variable domain: DTGVSQNPRHKITKRGQNVTFRCDPISEHNRLYWYRQTLGQGPEFLTYFQNEAQLEKSRLLSDRFSAERPKGSFSTLEIQRTEQGDSAMYLCASSNPTVTVGYTFGSGTRLTVV.

This chain joins TRBV5-6 and TRBJ1-5, with D possibly being TRBD1 (5 bases). Germline V CDR1 and CDR2: SGHDT, YYEEEE. This CDR3 is 16 amino acids long. V was cut by 2 bases and J by 7 bases, with 19 bases left in between. The CDR3 DNA sequence: TGTGCCAGCAGCTTCAGCTCTGGGCCCGGGGGGCAGCCCCAGCATTTT. Protein sequence: CASSFSSGPGGQPQHF.

The chain combines TRBV10-3 with TRBJ1-1, with unresolved D. Germline values: CDR1 ENHRY, CDR2 SYGVKD. V shed 6 bases and J shed 0 bases, with 14 bases lying between them. The CDR3 has 15 amino acids. Here the CDR3 DNA reads TGTGCCATCAGGGTCGACATTATGATGAACACTGAAGCTTTCTTT. This sequence encodes CAIRVDIMMNTEAFF.

The rearrangement joins TRBV6-2 or TRBV6-3 to TRBJ1-5; 7 bases are shared with TRBD1. The CDR3 runs to 14 residues. CDR1 and CDR2 (germline): MNHEY, SVGEGT. The junction had 5 bases not matched to a gene; V was cut back by 2 bases and J by 7 bases. CDR3 residues: CASSYRGRGQPQHF. The CDR3 DNA reads TGTGCCAGCAGTTACAGGGGGCGCGGACAGCCCCAGCATTTT.

This chain joins TRBV5-6 and TRBJ2-3; 14 bases agree with TRBD2. This CDR3 has 16 residues. Germline lookup yields CDR1 SGHDT and CDR2 YYEEEE. J was trimmed by 4 bases and V by 4 bases; bases with no gene match: 5. The CDR3 reads CASSPLTSGGADTQYF. The CDR3 DNA is TGTGCCAGCAGCCCACTGACTAGCGGGGGGGCAGATACGCAGTATTTT.

The chain joins TRBV21-1 to TRBJ2-2; no DNA check was done on the table's D call, TRBD1. TRBV21-1 is given as a pseudogene. The CDR3 loop spans 16 amino acids. Written as DNA, the CDR3 is TGTGCCAGCAGCACTAGGGGGGACAGGGGGCACGGGGAGCTGTTTTTT. It encodes CASSTRGDRGHGELFF.

The V gene is TRBV18, the J gene TRBJ2-7; 12 nucleotides agree with TRBD1. The CDR3 has 14 amino acids. V lost 4 bases to trimming and J lost 7 bases; unmatched junction nucleotides: 5. Germline CDR1 is KGHSH and CDR2 is LQKENI. The CDR3 DNA is TGTGCCAGCTCACTGGGACAGGGGGCGGGAGAGCAGTACTTC. This codes for CASSLGQGAGEQYF. Combining the CDR3 with reference TRBV18 and TRBJ2-7 gives the whole variable domain NAGVMQNPRHLVRRRGQEARLRCSPMKGHSHVYWYRQLPEEGLKFMVYLQKENIIDESGMPKERFSAEFPKEGPSILRIQQVVRGDSAAYFCASSLGQGAGEQYFGPGTRLTVT.

This sequence joins TRBV27 and TRBJ2-1, with TRBD2 identical over 12 bases. CDR1 and CDR2 from the germline V gene are MNHEY and SMNVEV (reference sequence). The CDR3 runs 14 residues. Unmatched junction bases numbered 6, after V lost 8 bases and J lost 7 bases. The CDR3, as DNA: TGTGCCAGCGGAGGACTAGCGGGGAGGAATGAGCAGTTCTTC. Amino acids: CASGGLAGRNEQFF.

The J gene is TRBJ2-1, the V gene TRBV7-2; 7 positions agree with TRBD2. J was trimmed by 5 bases and V by 0 bases; bases with no gene match: 7. Germline V gene sequence: CDR1 SGHTA, CDR2 FQGNSA. The CDR3 runs to 16 residues. The CDR3 region is CASSLALAVINNEQFF. The CDR3 DNA sequence: TGTGCCAGCAGCTTAGCGCTAGCGGTAATCAACAATGAGCAGTTCTTC.

As for this clone: Different DNA sequences within this sample yield the same CDR3. V and J are TRBV7-2 and TRBJ2-5; possible D gene TRBD1, 6 bases. CDR1 SGHTA and CDR2 FQGNSA come from the germline V gene. Trimming took off 3 bases at V and 2 bases at J, with 7 bases between the two ends. The CDR3 extends over 13 amino acids. The CDR3 reads CASSLDRQETQYF. The CDR3 DNA is TGTGCCAGCAGCTTGGACAGACAAGAGACCCAGTACTTC.